This is a list of T cell receptor beta chains from one sample in a study of memory CD4+ T cells and cytomegalovirus serostatus. Assay used: immunoSEQ multiplex PCR; TCRdb lists only in-frame clones, some missing. The data contain over 35,000 clones, around 80% of them singletons. Input material: memory CD4+ T cells from blood. Receptors originate from an adult in good health and CMV-seronegative. The conserved cysteine and the conserved F or W are not part of the CDR3 here. D genes are given only for firm matches. Rows may omit the clone size; those that give it use once, few, many or a size class.

TRBV30,NA,NA,AWSVTGISGNTIY
TRBV30,NA,few,AWSVGGQAYQPQH
TRBV2,NA,few,ASGPGADTQY
TRBV28,NA,NA,ASSRPLGAGELF
TRBV5-4,NA,NA,ASSRAGGTKTYEQY
TRBV4-1,NA,NA,ASSPQAYSGNTIY
TRBV19,NA,few,ASSIKRGSNQPQH
TRBV9,NA,NA,ASSGAVSGTPVMNTEAF
TRBV28,TRBD2,NA,ASRTRTSGGGGELF
TRBV5-1,TRBD1,NA,ARRGQGVNEQY
TRBV9,NA,NA,ASSPTMQPHTEAF
TRBV7-9,NA,once,ASSHTRTSGNTIY
TRBV9,NA,NA,ASSQRWNGELF
TRBV12-5,NA,NA,ASGLQSRVGMNTEAF
TRBV18,NA,NA,ASLQGGRGTDTQY
TRBV7-2,TRBD2,NA,ASSLLAGPSYNEQF
TRBV5-1,TRBD2,NA,ASSLGGLAGVNEQF
TRBV4-3,TRBD1,NA,ASSPRPVGTGGSYNSPLH
TRBV15,TRBD1,NA,ATSRGTGQATDTQY
TRBV2,NA,NA,ASDGLKNTDTQY
TRBV9,NA,NA,ASSVPLMGGSGANVLT
TRBV7-9,TRBD2,NA,ASSGASGGNTGELF
TRBV5-1,TRBD1,NA,ASSSAALTGGGGKLF
TRBV10-2,NA,NA,ASSVLTYEQY
TRBV6-8,NA,NA,ASTLSQDPNSPLH
TRBV9,TRBD2,few,ASTPSGTSGEQF
TRBV7-9,NA,few,ASSTRNLGEKLF
TRBV5-1,NA,NA,ASSLGGGGRSTDTQY
TRBV5-6,TRBD1,NA,ASSLEWTGRSYEQY
TRBV21-1,NA,NA,ASITRDRSSGQF
TRBV6-1,NA,NA,ASSERGHNSNQPQH
TRBV28,NA,once,ASRRGGEDTQY
TRBV29-1,TRBD2,NA,SVDPASASGGGETQY
TRBV30,TRBD1,NA,AWSHRGPMGNTEAF
TRBV30,TRBD1,few,AWIRDRANFYGYT
TRBV19,NA,NA,AARAGGRNTEAF
TRBV25-1,NA,NA,ASRIGNTIY
TRBV18,TRBD1,NA,ASSPPGQGVNEQF
TRBV11-2,NA,NA,ASSPDVYTSRDEQF
TRBV6-6,NA,NA,ASSPSLLYEKLF
TRBV5-1,TRBD1,NA,ASSPRTGENTIY
TRBV2,NA,NA,ASRAGADYGYT
TRBV19,NA,once,ASSIGPSTDTQY
TRBV27,NA,NA,ASRPRNGAIVNYGYT
TRBV30,NA,NA,AWSVVQLAKNIQY
TRBV19,NA,once,ASRDLGRGTEQETQY
TRBV7-3,NA,once,ASSLTRNQPQH
TRBV7-8,NA,once,ASSSTVNTEAF
TRBV6-5,NA,NA,ASSESVEQY